The 18 T cell receptor beta chains below all came from one sample that was sequenced in a study of human T cells and chemical hapten exposure. Time point denoted: patch test 3, about 24 weeks after DPC sensitization. The treatment: therapeutic diphenylcyclopropenone sensitization with weekly scalp DPC. TCRdb reprocessed the RACE reads with MiXCR, giving one entry per CDR3 protein. The sample lists about 89,000 distinct CDR3 sequences; 13% were seen once. This material consisted of whole blood, taken in connection with sensitization to the hapten diphenylcyclopropenone (DPC). Receptors were obtained from a woman between 50 and 59 years old with alopecia areata. Some clones in this sample may be carry-over from other donors' samples.

The table lists this clonotype with many counts. The J gene is TRBJ2-1, the V gene TRBV20-1; the D gene is possibly TRBD1 (5 bases). V was shortened by 2 bases and J by 7 bases, with 9 bases between the two germline ends. The CDR3 has 12 residues. The germline V gene has CDR1 DFQATT and CDR2 SNEGSKA (reference sequence). The CDR3 region is CSARQGWNEQFF. Here the CDR3 DNA reads TGCAGTGCTAGACAGGGTTGGAATGAGCAGTTCTTC.

This clonotype has only a few counts. CDR3 nucleotides: TGCGCCAGCAGTTTCATGGGGCTAGGAGTAAGAGAGACCCAGTACTTC. Protein product: CASSFMGLGVRETQYF. V is TRBV10-2 and J is TRBJ2-5, with D perhaps matching TRBD1 (5 bases). The germline V gene has CDR1 WSHSY and CDR2 SAAADI. The CDR3 runs to 16 residues. Deletions cut 5 bases from V and 4 bases from J, with 20 bases between.

This clonotype was counted between two and nine times. The genes are TRBV20-1 and TRBJ2-5, with 10 bases lining up with TRBD2. The junction had 11 bases not matched to a gene; V was cut back by 2 bases and J by 5 bases. Per the germline V gene, CDR1 is DFQATT and CDR2 is SNEGSKA (reference sequence). The CDR3 has 16 residues. The CDR3 here is CSARSLAGGYPETQYF. The DNA of the CDR3 is TGCAGTGCTAGATCCTTAGCGGGAGGTTATCCGGAGACCCAGTACTTC.

Only a few counts were recorded for this clonotype. This sequence joins TRBV20-1 and TRBJ2-7; 7 nucleotides align to TRBD1. Germline lookup yields CDR1 DFQATT and CDR2 SNEGSKA (reference sequence). V was pared by 3 bases and J by 3 bases, with 8 bases of the junction left unmatched. This CDR3 comprises 14 residues. The CDR3 spells CSASGARGNYEQYF. The CDR3 DNA follows: TGCAGTGCTAGTGGGGCCAGGGGGAACTACGAGCAGTACTTC.

This clonotype has at least ten counts. J is TRBJ1-5 and V is TRBV6-6; 7 nucleotides line up with TRBD1. The CDR3 is 17 residues long. Trimming at V came to 6 bases and at J to 11 bases, leaving 22 bases not matched to a gene. The V gene's germline CDR1 is MNHNY and CDR2 SVGAGI (reference sequence). The CDR3 region has the DNA TGTGCCAGCAGCCCTTCGACAGGGAGTAATGGTAGTACGGCCCAGCATTTT. Its protein product is CASSPSTGSNGSTAQHF.

The sample holds a few counts of this clonotype. The chain joins TRBV11-2 to TRBJ2-1; D is uncertain. The CDR3 sequence is 14 residues long. CDR1 is SGHAT, CDR2 FQNNGV, per germline. V lost 5 bases and J lost 1, with 9 bases in between. CDR3 DNA sequence: TGTGCCAGCAGCCGCCCCGGTTCCTACAATGAGCAGTTCTTC. It is translated as CASSRPGSYNEQFF. The entire variable domain, with the rest obtained from reference TRBV11-2 and TRBJ2-1, is as follows: EAGVAQSPRYKIIEKRQSVAFWCNPISGHATLYWYQQILGQGPKLLIQFQNNGVVDDSQLPKDRFSAERLKGVDSTLKIQPAKLEDSAVYLCASSRPGSYNEQFFGPGTRLTVL.

This clonotype was detected only a few times. This chain joins TRBV11-2 and TRBJ2-4; D is perhaps TRBD2 (6 bases). CDR3 length: 11 amino acids. With 8 bases removed from V and 9 bases from J, the gap between germline ends came to 11 bases. Germline V gene data show CDR1 as SGHAT and CDR2 as FQNNGV. The CDR3 reads CASSAEGIQYF. CDR3 bases: TGTGCCAGCTCGGCGGAGGGCATTCAGTACTTC.

There are many counts of this clonotype. For the CDR3, the DNA is TGTGCCATCAGTGACAGGTCGGGACAGACGAACACCGGGGAGCTGTTTTTT. Protein sequence: CAISDRSGQTNTGELFF. The chain carries TRBV10-3 and TRBJ2-2; 7 bases align to TRBD1. V gave up 3 bases and J gave up 0 bases; unmatched junction bases: 7. The CDR3 consists of 17 residues. CDR1 ENHRY and CDR2 SYGVKD come from the germline V gene.

This sequence joins TRBV11-1 and TRBJ2-3; D possibly corresponds to TRBD2 (6 bases). The CDR3 is made up of 15 amino acids. CDR1 and CDR2 from the germline V gene are SGHAT and FQDESV (reference sequence). Trimming removed 5 bases from V and 0 bases from J, with 12 bases in between. The CDR3 region has the DNA TGTGCCAGCAGCCGAAGCGGGCCAAGCACAGATACGCAGTATTTT. Translated, it gives CASSRSGPSTDTQYF.

This clonotype was counted ten times or more. This chain's CDR3 is CASRDSSYNEQFF. CDR3 bases: TGCGCCAGCAGGGACAGCTCCTACAATGAGCAGTTCTTC. The genes are TRBV10-2 and TRBJ2-1, with D possibly being TRBD1 (6 bases). V was clipped by 6 bases and J by 0 bases, with 6 bases between them. Germline CDR1 is WSHSY and CDR2 is SAAADI. The CDR3 extends over 13 amino acids.

Only a few counts were recorded for this clonotype. The V call is TRBV6-1, the J call TRBJ2-2, with 11 bases lining up with TRBD2. The J segment lost 6 bases and the V segment lost 6 bases, leaving 15 bases of the junction unmatched. The CDR3 is 18 residues long. Germline V gene data show CDR1 as MNHNS and CDR2 as SASEGT. Here the CDR3 DNA reads TGTGCCAGCAGCCTTTATGGGCTAGCGGGAGGACCGGCCGGGGAGCTGTTTTTT. Residues: CASSLYGLAGGPAGELFF.

This clonotype was seen only a few times. The chain is built from TRBV18 and TRBJ2-1; D remains ambiguous. Trimming took off 1 base at V and 6 bases at J, with 4 bases between the two ends. The V gene's germline CDR1 is KGHSH and CDR2 LQKENI. The CDR3 is 12 amino acids. The CDR3 is CASSPRANEQFF. The DNA for the CDR3 is TGTGCCAGCTCACCACGGGCCAATGAGCAGTTCTTC.

Many counts were recorded for this clonotype. V gene TRBV7-2 combines with J gene TRBJ2-7, with TRBD2 matching 9 bases. The V gene end was trimmed by 5 bases and the J gene end by 2 bases; junction bases not matched to a gene: 7. The CDR3 has 15 residues. Germline CDR1 is SGHTA and CDR2 is FQGNSA. The CDR3 loop is CASSLVSGSPYEQYF. The DNA of the CDR3 is TGTGCCAGCAGCCTCGTTAGCGGGAGTCCCTACGAGCAGTACTTC. Drawing the rest from reference TRBV7-2 and TRBJ2-7, the complete variable domain is GAGVSQSPSNKVTEKGKDVELRCDPISGHTALYWYRQSLGQGLEFLIYFQGNSAPDKSGLPSDRFSAERTGGSVSTLTIQRTQQEDSAVYLCASSLVSGSPYEQYFGPGTRLTVT.

This clonotype has a count of ten or more. The chain is built from TRBV10-1 and TRBJ2-7; D gene unclear. From germline, CDR1 is WNHNN and CDR2 SYGVQD (reference sequence). The germline V and J ends were trimmed by 3 bases and 5 bases, with 8 bases remaining between them. The CDR3 runs 12 residues. The CDR3 bases are TGCGCCAGCAGTGAAGGCCCGAACGAGCAGTACTTC. Translation gives CASSEGPNEQYF.

The rearrangement uses TRBV7-2 and TRBJ1-4, with D perhaps TRBD1 (6 bases). This CDR3 has 16 amino acids. Trimming pared 0 bases from V and 7 bases from J, leaving 15 bases between. CDR1 and CDR2 (germline): SGHTA, FQGNSA. The CDR3 protein is CASSLALQGRREKLFF. The CDR3 DNA sequence: TGTGCCAGCAGCTTAGCGTTACAGGGACGGCGTGAAAAACTGTTTTTT.

This clonotype appeared a few times. The chain couples TRBV7-3 to TRBJ2-3; 7 nucleotides line up with TRBD2. Trimming at V came to 5 bases and at J to 6 bases, leaving 11 bases not matched to a gene. The CDR3 is made up of 15 amino acids. Germline V gene data show CDR1 as SGHTA and CDR2 as FQGTGA. CDR3 residues: CASSLWGLAVDTQYF. The CDR3 DNA sequence: TGTGCCAGCAGCCTATGGGGCCTAGCGGTGGATACGCAGTATTTT.

This clonotype was counted only a few times. V is TRBV29-1 and J is TRBJ2-1, with a weak D call TRBD2 (5 bases). Trimming took off 8 bases at V and 5 bases at J, with 13 bases between the two ends. The CDR3 is 12 residues long. Looked up from germline, CDR1 is SQVTM and CDR2 is ANQGSEA. CDR3 DNA sequence: TGCAGCCTTTGGACTGGCAACAATGAGCAGTTCTTC. Its translation: CSLWTGNNEQFF.

This clonotype occurred many times. This sequence joins TRBV27 and TRBJ2-3; TRBD1 might be the D (6 bases). The germline V gene encodes CDR1 MNHEY and CDR2 SMNVEV (reference sequence). Trimming pared 5 bases from V and 7 bases from J, leaving 16 bases between. CDR3 size: 14 residues. Written as DNA, the CDR3 is TGTGCCAGCAGTGAATGGGGGCTGGTGAATACGCAGTATTTT. It specifies CASSEWGLVNTQYF.